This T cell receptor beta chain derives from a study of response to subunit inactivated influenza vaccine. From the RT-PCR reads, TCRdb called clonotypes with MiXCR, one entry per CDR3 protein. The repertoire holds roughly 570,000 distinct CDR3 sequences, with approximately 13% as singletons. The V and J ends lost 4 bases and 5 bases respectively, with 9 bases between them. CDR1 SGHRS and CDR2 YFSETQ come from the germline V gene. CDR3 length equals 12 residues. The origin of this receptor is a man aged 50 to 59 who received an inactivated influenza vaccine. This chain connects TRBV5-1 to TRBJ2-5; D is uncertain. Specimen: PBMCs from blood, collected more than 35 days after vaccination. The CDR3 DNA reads TGCGCCAGCAGCGACAATTGGGAGACCCAGTACTTC. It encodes CASSDNWETQYF.